The 22 T cell receptor beta chains given below trace back to one sample, sequenced in a study of cytomegalovirus exposure and HLA in healthy donors. PCR primers comprised 60 Vbeta and 13 Jbeta primers. The table came from immunoSEQ multiplex PCR; TCRdb's copy has only in-frame clones and leaves some out. The data contain about 180,000 clones, about two thirds of them seen just once; the ten biggest clones take up 2% to 3%. The sequencing input was PBMCs. All receptors derive from a human donor in good health.

The chain has TRBV27 and TRBJ1-1; 10 bases are shared with TRBD1. The junction had 12 bases not matched to a gene; V was cut back by 7 bases and J by 4 bases. Germline V gene sequence: CDR1 MNHEY, CDR2 SMNVEV (reference sequence). The CDR3 is made up of 16 amino acids. In DNA, the CDR3 is TGTGCCAGCATCCCCACGCCGGGACAGGGGTCCACTGAAGCTTTCTTT. Its protein is CASIPTPGQGSTEAFF.

The chain is built from TRBV30 and TRBJ2-3; 10 positions agree with TRBD1. This CDR3 is 13 amino acids long. Looked up from germline, CDR1 is GTSNPN and CDR2 is SVGIG (reference sequence). V trimming: 5 bases; J trimming: 1 base; junction bases outside the gene matches: 0. The CDR3 DNA sequence: TGTGCCTGGGGACAGGGGGGCACAGATACGCAGTATTTT. It encodes CAWGQGGTDTQYF.

This chain connects TRBV5-4 to TRBJ2-5; 10 bases are shared with TRBD2. Germline V gene lookup returns CDR1 SGHNT and CDR2 YYREEE (reference sequence). J was trimmed by 0 bases and V by 1 base; bases with no gene match: 3. The CDR3 runs 16 residues. CDR3 in DNA: TGTGCCAGCAGCTTGCGTCTAGCGGGGGACCAAGAGACCCAGTACTTC. This sequence encodes CASSLRLAGDQETQYF.

The chain is built from TRBV7-2 and TRBJ2-3; TRBD1 matches 7 bases. Trimming at V came to 5 bases and at J to 6 bases, leaving 11 bases not matched to a gene. The CDR3 loop spans 15 amino acids. Looked up from germline, CDR1 is SGHTA and CDR2 is FQGNSA. In DNA form, the CDR3 reads TGTGCCAGCAGCCCAGACAGGGATTTCGTCGATACGCAGTATTTT. Residues: CASSPDRDFVDTQYF.

Concerning this clone itself: One end of the junction fails to match germline, which may point to a read error. The chain couples TRBV7-9 to TRBJ2-7; 7 nucleotides align to TRBD1. Per germline, CDR1 SEHNR and CDR2 FQNEAQ (reference sequence). The CDR3 totals 12 residues. The CDR3 DNA sequence: TGTTCCAGCAGACGCCAGGGGGACGAGCAGTACTTC. This encodes CSSRRQGDEQYF.

This clone was picked up a small number of times. The J gene is TRBJ1-2, the V gene TRBV4-3; 10 bases map to TRBD1. The CDR3 contains 19 residues. With V trimmed by 0 bases and J by 5 bases, 15 bases remained unmatched. The germline CDR1 and CDR2 sequences are LGHNA and YSLEER. The CDR3 loop is CASSQDLGGWTGGGYGYTF. Written as DNA, the CDR3 is TGCGCCAGCAGCCAAGACCTGGGAGGTTGGACAGGGGGAGGGTATGGCTACACCTTC.

A word on this clone: Relative to the germline gene, one junction end is altered; a read error may explain this. The sample contains more than one DNA sequence encoding this CDR3. The chain links TRBV13 to TRBJ1-1; TRBD1 matches at 8 bases. There are 21 residues in the CDR3. Germline values: CDR1 PRHDT, CDR2 FYEKMQ (reference sequence). This CDR3 is CASSLGLGFSNVDRENTEAFF. Here the CDR3 DNA reads TGTGCCAGTAGCTTAGGCTTAGGGTTCTCCAACGTGGACAGGGAGAACACTGAAGCTTTCTTT.

V gene TRBV9 combines with J gene TRBJ1-5; tentative D call: TRBD1 (5 bases). The CDR3 length is 15 residues. Trimming removed 3 bases at V and 0 bases at J, with 10 bases between. Per the germline V gene, CDR1 is SGDLS and CDR2 is YYNGEE. As DNA, the CDR3 is TGTGCCAGCAGCGGGGGCCCTAATAGCAATCAGCCCCAGCATTTT. Translating gives CASSGGPNSNQPQHF.

The V and J genes are TRBV19 and TRBJ2-5; TRBD2 aligns across 9 bases. This CDR3 spans 13 amino acids. Trimming at V came to 6 bases and at J to 5 bases, leaving 4 bases not matched to a gene. The germline V gene has CDR1 LNHDA and CDR2 SQIVND (reference sequence). CDR3 coding DNA: TGTGCCAGTAGCCTGCTAGCGGGGGAGACCCAGTACTTC. This translates into CASSLLAGETQYF.

V usage is TRBV15 and J usage is TRBJ2-7; weak D call: TRBD1 (6 bases). CDR3 size: 15 residues. The V and J ends lost 1 base and 4 bases respectively, with 14 bases between them. Germline V CDR1 and CDR2: LNHNV, YYDKDF (reference sequence). The CDR3 DNA reads as TGTGCCACCAGCAGAGTCACCAGAGGGGGTTACGAGCAGTACTTC. It translates to CATSRVTRGGYEQYF. The full variable domain, with the rest looked up from reference TRBV15 and TRBJ2-7, is DAMVIQNPRYQVTQFGKPVTLSCSQTLNHNVMYWYQQKSSQAPKLLFHYYDKDFNNEADTPDNFQSRRPNTSFCFLDIRSPGLGDTAMYLCATSRVTRGGYEQYFGPGTRLTVT.

The chain recombines TRBV27 with TRBJ2-3, with no clear D. Per the germline V gene, CDR1 is MNHEY and CDR2 is SMNVEV (reference sequence). The length of the CDR3 is 9 residues. The ends were cut back, 11 bases at V and 6 bases at J, with 6 bases in the middle. The CDR3 sequence: CAAGDTQYF. CDR3 sequence (DNA): TGTGCCGCAGGTGATACGCAGTATTTT.

J is TRBJ2-7 and V is TRBV7-2; 11 nucleotides line up with TRBD1. The germline V gene encodes CDR1 SGHTA and CDR2 FQGNSA. The CDR3 length is 15 residues. With 5 bases clipped from V and 4 bases from J, the junction kept 7 bases outside the gene matches. This CDR3 is CASSRDRGSLYEQYF. Written as DNA, the CDR3 is TGTGCCAGCAGCAGGGACAGGGGGAGCCTATACGAGCAGTACTTC.

The gene calls are TRBV12-5 and TRBJ2-2, with 7 nucleotides matching TRBD2. The CDR3 is made up of 18 amino acids. Germline trimming cut 1 base from V and 0 bases from J; bases unmatched to any gene: 8. Germline V gene lookup returns CDR1 LGHNT and CDR2 FRNRAP. The CDR3, as DNA: TGTGCTAGTGGTTTGGGTTTTAGGAGCGGGGCGAACACCGGGGAGCTGTTTTTT. Encoded protein: CASGLGFRSGANTGELFF.

The chain employs TRBV9 and TRBJ2-5; 8 bases match TRBD2. The J call is doubtful: the DNA matches TRBJ2-7 better. The CDR3 loop spans 15 amino acids. CDR1 is SGDLS and CDR2 is YYNGEE in the germline V gene. For the CDR3, the DNA is TGTGCCAGCAGCGTAGACTACGGGGGGGCCTACGAGCAGTACTTC. This translates into CASSVDYGGAYEQYF.

This clone was recorded a few times. This chain joins TRBV7-9 and TRBJ1-2; D not resolved. Germline V CDR1 and CDR2: SEHNR, FQNEAQ (reference sequence). CDR3 length: 14 amino acids. Trimming stripped 2 bases from V and 0 bases from J, with 7 bases between. CDR3 nucleotides: TGTGCCAGCAGCTTAAACAATGCTAACTATGGCTACACCTTC. It translates to CASSLNNANYGYTF. Full variable domain (rest looked up from reference TRBV7-9 and TRBJ1-2): DTGVSQNPRHKITKRGQNVTFRCDPISEHNRLYWYRQTLGQGPEFLTYFQNEAQLEKSRLLSDRFSAERPKGSFSTLEIQRTEQGDSAMYLCASSLNNANYGYTFGSGTRLTVV.

This clone was counted between two and nine times. Written as DNA, the CDR3 is TGCGCCAGCAGCCAAGCCCGGGACAGGGTTTGCGAGCAGTACTTC. Amino acid sequence: CASSQARDRVCEQYF. The chain uses TRBV4-1 and TRBJ2-7; TRBD1 agrees at 9 bases. CDR3 length equals 15 residues. V lost 1 base to trimming and J lost 6 bases; unmatched junction nucleotides: 7. From germline, CDR1 is MGHRA and CDR2 YSYEKL.

The chain links TRBV7-3 to TRBJ2-2, with 12 nucleotides matching TRBD2. The length of the CDR3 is 17 residues. Germline V gene lookup returns CDR1 SGHTA and CDR2 FQGTGA. The ends lost 6 bases at V and 6 bases at J; junction bases unmatched: 11. The CDR3 protein is CASSYAGTSGFAGELFF. For the CDR3, the DNA is TGTGCCAGCAGTTACGCCGGGACTAGCGGGTTTGCCGGGGAGCTGTTTTTT.

The table lists this clone with a count of one. V and J are TRBV5-1 and TRBJ1-1; 9 bases fit TRBD1. Germline V gives CDR1 SGHRS, CDR2 YFSETQ. V trimming: 4 bases; J trimming: 5 bases; junction bases outside the gene matches: 6. The CDR3 runs to 14 residues. The CDR3 nucleotides are TGCGCCAGCAGCGACGGGACAGGGCTGACTGAAGCTTTCTTT. This sequence encodes CASSDGTGLTEAFF.

CDR3 sequence reads: CASSPPEGSSGYTF. CDR3 nucleotide sequence: TGTGCCAGCAGCCCCCCGGAGGGGTCGAGTGGCTACACCTTC. The chain joins TRBV7-6 to TRBJ1-2; tentatively, D is TRBD1 (5 bases). The CDR3 covers 14 residues. Germline V lookup: CDR1 SGHVS, CDR2 FNYEAQ. V gave up 5 bases and J gave up 7 bases, with 17 bases separating them.

This clone appeared once. A read error may account for a junction end that differs from germline. The CDR3: CASSQESRPIF. The CDR3 bases are TGTGCCAGCAGCCAAGAATCCAGGCCGATATTT. The gene calls are TRBV14 and TRBJ1-1; D ambiguous. Germline-derived CDR1 and CDR2 are SGHDN and FVKESK. The length of the CDR3 is 11 residues.

The rearrangement joins TRBV10-3 to TRBJ1-1; unclear D gene. Germline CDR1 ENHRY, CDR2 SYGVKD. The CDR3 has 13 residues. Trimming left V 5 bases short and J 2 bases short, with 9 bases between. The CDR3 is CAISMQVNTEAFF. CDR3 coding DNA: TGTGCCATCAGTATGCAGGTAAACACTGAAGCTTTCTTT.

This sequence joins TRBV6-5 and TRBJ2-5, with a tentative D call TRBD2 (5 bases). The CDR3 spans 12 residues. V was clipped by 6 bases and J by 7 bases, with 12 bases between them. The germline gives CDR1 MNHEY, CDR2 SVGAGI. CDR3 nucleotides: TGTGCCAGCAGCTCTATCGAGGGGACCCAGTACTTC. It specifies CASSSIEGTQYF.